This T cell receptor (beta chain) was identified in a study of T cells in Graves' hyperthyroidism and ophthalmopathy. Researchers took RNA transcripts and amplified the TCR beta CDR3 regions from them. TCR CDR3 regions were first amplified by RT-PCR with HTBI primers. One entry per CDR3 protein, called by TCRdb with MiXCR from the multiplex PCR reads. The data contain hundreds of thousands of distinct CDR3 sequences, roughly 14% of them seen just once; the ten biggest clones take up approximately 13%. Trimming cost V 2 bases and J 3 bases, with 2 bases left between them. CDR3 length: 12 amino acids. Germline V gene data show CDR1 as LGHDT and CDR2 as YNNKEL (reference sequence). In its sample, this clonotype was seen many times.

The TCR sequence derives from a man younger than 35 with Graves' ophthalmopathy. This rearrangement joins TRBV3-1 to TRBJ2-1; D is unclear. The source material was blood. The CDR3 protein is CASSQYYNEQFF. As DNA, the CDR3 is TGTGCCAGCAGCCAATACTACAATGAGCAGTTCTTC.